Shown below are 4 T cell receptor beta chains from a single sample sequenced in a study of tumor-infiltrating lymphocytes in primary liver carcinoma (TCRdb year 2017). Sequenced on an Illumina HiSeq 2500. Starting from about 500 ng total RNA, TCRbeta-specific cDNA was produced by reverse transcription with a constant-region primer and ProtoScript II reverse transcriptase. Three nested multiplex PCR rounds, following a slightly modified ARM-PCR procedure, were used to build the TCRbeta libraries. Each of the first two PCR rounds ran for approximately 10 cycles using multiplex TRBV1-TRBV30 forward primers together with a Cbeta reverse primer. TCRdb trimmed public reads at Q25 via fastp, called clones via MiXCR and kept in-frame beta chains. Duplicate CDR3 protein sequences are folded into a single record with the most common DNA and genes. Present in this sample are approximately 60,000 distinct CDR3 sequences, approximately 70% of which were seen just once. Roughly 60% of the sample goes to the ten largest clones.

Total RNA and DNA were co-extracted from about 20-30 mg of bulk tissue with the AllPrep DNA/RNA mini kit, without cell sorting. The material sequenced was liver tumor tissue from sampling region 2. The cell subset or site label, as the study defines it: tumor region T2, inferior pole. These receptors all stem from a man aged 35-49 years with primary liver carcinoma and hepatitis B virus infection.

About this clonotype itself: The junction differs from germline at one of its ends, possibly a read error. This chain links TRBV4-2 with TRBJ2-1; a weak D match, TRBD2 (5 bases). Germline V gene lookup returns CDR1 LGHNA and CDR2 YNFKEQ. The CDR3 spans 15 residues. The CDR3 region is CASRLRTGDYNGQFF. CDR3 nucleotides: TGTGCCAGCAGATTACGGACTGGCGACTATAATGGGCAGTTCTTC.

The gene calls are TRBV29-1 and TRBJ2-1; 10 positions match TRBD2. The V gene's germline CDR1 is SQVTM and CDR2 ANQGSEA. The CDR3 has 12 residues. DNA for the CDR3: TGCTGCGCGGGACTAGCGTTAAAAGGGCAGTTCTTC. Its protein is CCAGLALKGQFF.

With regard to this clonotype: Germline and junction disagree at one end, which may indicate a read error. This chain connects TRBV29-1 to TRBJ2-3; D may match TRBD1 or TRBD2 (5 bases each). Per germline, CDR1 SQVTM and CDR2 ANQGSEA. The CDR3 spans 13 residues. CDR3 sequence (DNA): TGCAGCGTTGCAAGCCTTCAGGGAGATAGGCAGTATTTT. The encoded protein is CSVASLQGDRQYF.

This clonotype has ten or more counts. The conserved phenylalanine or tryptophan is not found at the CDR3 terminus, so this likely reflects a read error. V usage is TRBV29-1 and J usage is TRBJ1-1; 7 bases line up with TRBD1. Germline CDR1 SQVTM, CDR2 ANQGSEA. V lost 4 bases and J lost 2; bases outside the gene matches: 7. The CDR3 totals 14 residues. The CDR3, as DNA: TGCAGCGTTGTCCAGGGGGGACTAAACACTGAAGCTTTCCTT. This gives the protein CSVVQGGLNTEAFL.